The T cell receptor beta chain described here comes from a study of cytomegalovirus exposure and HLA in healthy donors. The trim removed 4 bases at V and 4 bases at J, leaving 4 bases unmatched. Looked up from germline, CDR1 is SGHRS and CDR2 is YFSETQ. This CDR3 contains 14 residues. In the case of this clone: The antigen is unknown.

Whole-study results and caveats: The finding came from a later analysis; first-cohort TCR clusters tended to co-occur in the roughly 110 validation repertoires.

Profiled with immunoSEQ multiplex PCR; TCRdb holds only in-frame clones, not every one. The sample holds about 110,000 clones, approximately 87% seen once. Separate from the roughly 700-subject first cohort was the roughly 130-subject validation cohort, to which the donors belonged. The chain recombines TRBV5-1 with TRBJ2-3; 9 bases map to TRBD1. This clonotype was obtained from a woman in her 30s in good health and CMV-seropositive. The sequenced sample was PBMCs. This CDR3 reads CASSLGQGPDTQYF. DNA for the CDR3: TGCGCCAGCAGCCTGGGACAGGGACCAGATACGCAGTATTTT.